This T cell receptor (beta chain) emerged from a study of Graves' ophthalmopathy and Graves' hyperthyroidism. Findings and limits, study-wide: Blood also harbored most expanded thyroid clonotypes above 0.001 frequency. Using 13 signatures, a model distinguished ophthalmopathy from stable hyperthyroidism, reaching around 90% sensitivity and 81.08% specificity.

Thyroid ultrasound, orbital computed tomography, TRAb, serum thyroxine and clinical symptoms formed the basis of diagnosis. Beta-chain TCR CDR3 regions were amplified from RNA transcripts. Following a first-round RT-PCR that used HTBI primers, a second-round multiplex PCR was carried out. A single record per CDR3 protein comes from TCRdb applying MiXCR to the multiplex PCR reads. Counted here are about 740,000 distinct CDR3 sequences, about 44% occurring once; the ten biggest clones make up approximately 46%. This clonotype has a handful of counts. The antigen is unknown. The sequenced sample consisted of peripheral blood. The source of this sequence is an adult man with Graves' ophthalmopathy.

The CDR3 here is CASSFGGQTQYF. DNA of the CDR3: TGTGCCAGCAGTTTCGGGGGTCAGACCCAGTACTTC. The chain links TRBV6-5 to TRBJ2-5, with a tentative D call TRBD2 (6 bases). Germline V lookup: CDR1 MNHEY, CDR2 SVGAGI. Trimming took 4 bases from V and 6 from J, leaving 9 bases between them. The CDR3 runs to 12 residues.